The present entry profiles one T cell receptor (beta chain) with its context. Its cognate antigen is unknown. This entry comes from a study of T cell responses to AZD1222 COVID-19 vaccine. Profiled with immunoSEQ multiplex PCR; TCRdb holds only in-frame clones, not every one. The data hold about 77,000 clones, with 92% observed a single time. This CDR3 contains 15 residues. The ends were cut back, 1 base at V and 4 bases at J, with 13 bases in the middle. CDR1 is KGHSH, CDR2 LQKENI, per germline. Study findings and constraints: Unmutated variant regions reportedly attract nearly half of all spike-specific TCRs. It was only after the peak T cell response that any repertoires were sampled.

Sequenced here: peripheral blood, sampled 28 days after the second AZD1222 dose. This rearrangement joins TRBV18 to TRBJ1-1; a weak D match, TRBD1 (5 bases). This receptor was identified in an adult who received the AZD1222 COVID-19 vaccine. CDR3 loop: CASSPRGEETTEAFF. The CDR3 DNA reads as TGTGCCAGCTCACCACGGGGGGAAGAGACCACTGAAGCTTTCTTT.